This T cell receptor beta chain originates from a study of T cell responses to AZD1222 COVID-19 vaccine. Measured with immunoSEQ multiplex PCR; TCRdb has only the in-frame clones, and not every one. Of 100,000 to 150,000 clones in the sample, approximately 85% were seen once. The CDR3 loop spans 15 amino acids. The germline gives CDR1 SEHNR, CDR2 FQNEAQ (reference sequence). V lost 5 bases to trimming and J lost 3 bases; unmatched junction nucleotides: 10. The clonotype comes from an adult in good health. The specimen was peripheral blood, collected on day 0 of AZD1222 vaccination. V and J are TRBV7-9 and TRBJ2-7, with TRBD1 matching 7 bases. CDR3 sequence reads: CASSPRDSRDYEQYF. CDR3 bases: TGTGCCAGCAGCCCTCGGGACAGCAGGGACTACGAGCAGTACTTC.